This T cell receptor beta chain was sequenced during a study of cytomegalovirus exposure and HLA in healthy donors. The primer mix had 60 Vbeta and 13 Jbeta primers. Source study methods: Later, tens of millions of unique TCR beta chains were counted in an analysis, and roughly 11 million of them were shared. Repertoires were generated with immunoSEQ multiplex PCR, while TCRdb's copy carries only in-frame clones and drops some. D and trimming were read from the DNA, whereas the V and J calls and clone size are those reported in that table. Here the sample spans about 110,000 clones, roughly 80% being singletons. The CDR3 sequence is 15 residues long. Looked up from germline, CDR1 is ENHRY and CDR2 is SYGVKD. V lost 3 bases and J 8 bases, leaving 14 bases between the germline ends.

Source material: PBMCs. This clonotype was sampled from a woman in her 50s in good health and CMV-seropositive. The chain combines TRBV10-3 with TRBJ1-6; the D gene is possibly TRBD1 (5 bases). The CDR3 nucleotides read TGTGCCATCAGTGACTTCGGGGGGGGAGATTCACCCCTCCACTTT. It yields the protein CAISDFGGGDSPLHF.